The next 28 T cell receptor beta chains were all read from a single sample in a study of Ad26.COV2.S vaccination and SARS-CoV-2 variants. Treatment specified: roughly 19 received Ad26.COV2.S at low or high dose, single or two shots; five or six received placebo; per-sample allocation not given. Day 63 after the first vaccine or placebo injection was the time point for sampling. Profiling relied on immunoSEQ multiplex PCR, and the TCRdb table lists in-frame clones only, not all of them. Counted here are a few hundred thousand clones, about 89% occurring once; the ten biggest clones make up over 2.5%. The input for sequencing was peripheral blood, taken in a trial of Ad26.COV2.S vaccine versus placebo. These receptors were collected from a person between 18 and 65 years old who received the Ad26.COV2.S COVID-19 vaccine or a placebo.

The sample holds a few counts of this clone. This chain uses TRBV6-1 with TRBJ1-2; D is uncertain. V gave up 0 bases and J gave up 6 bases, with 8 bases separating them. Germline CDR1 and CDR2: MNHNS and SASEGT. This CDR3 is built from 13 residues. CDR3 nucleotide sequence: TGTGCCAGCAGTGAAGCAAGGGCCGATGGCTACACCTTC. Translated, it gives CASSEARADGYTF.

This chain joins TRBV29-1 and TRBJ1-5, with D perhaps TRBD1 (5 bases). CDR1 and CDR2 (germline): SQVTM, ANQGSEA. CDR3 length: 13 amino acids. Trimming took 4 bases from V and 1 from J, leaving 8 bases between them. The CDR3: CSVADRSNQPQHF. In DNA, the CDR3 is TGCAGCGTTGCTGACAGAAGCAATCAGCCCCAGCATTTT.

The rearrangement joins TRBV18 to TRBJ2-7; 10 positions agree with TRBD2. CDR3 size: 13 residues. V lost 6 bases, J lost 3 bases, and 2 bases stayed unmatched. Germline loops: CDR1 KGHSH, CDR2 LQKENI. The CDR3 protein is CASSWTSGYEQYF. The CDR3 bases are TGTGCCAGCTCGTGGACTAGCGGCTACGAGCAGTACTTC.

This clone has more than one count but fewer than ten. The chain uses TRBV30 and TRBJ2-5; no reliable D call. CDR3 size: 16 residues. Looked up from germline, CDR1 is GTSNPN and CDR2 is SVGIG (reference sequence). V lost 0 bases, J lost 0 bases, and 14 bases lay in between. CDR3 sequence reads: CAWSVPVLSDQETQYF. Here the CDR3 DNA reads TGTGCCTGGAGTGTACCTGTTCTGTCAGACCAAGAGACCCAGTACTTC.

The V and J genes are TRBV6-7 and TRBJ2-5; D gene ambiguous. TRBV6-7 is reported as an ORF; its role is uncertain. The CDR3 totals 14 residues. V lost 2 bases and J lost 4, with 11 bases in between. The CDR3 sequence: CASSYTVLGETQYF. Here the CDR3 DNA reads TGTGCCAGCAGTTACACCGTCCTCGGAGAGACCCAGTACTTC.

This CDR3 is CASSLDQLSSYNEQFF. The CDR3 bases are TGTGCCAGCAGCCTAGATCAGTTGAGCTCCTACAATGAGCAGTTCTTC. The J gene is TRBJ2-1, the V gene TRBV5-4; D unclear. The V gene's germline CDR1 is SGHNT and CDR2 YYREEE (reference sequence). This CDR3 has 16 residues. With 4 bases removed from V and 0 bases from J, the gap between germline ends came to 14 bases.

This clone was picked up one time. This sequence joins TRBV11-2 and TRBJ1-1; 9 nucleotides match TRBD1. CDR3 length equals 15 residues. After removal of 3 bases from V and 6 bases from J, the junction contained 8 bases not matched to a gene. Germline CDR1 is SGHAT and CDR2 is FQNNGV. CDR3: CASSFAGQGLPEAFF. Written as DNA, the CDR3 is TGTGCCAGCAGCTTCGCTGGACAGGGGTTACCTGAAGCTTTCTTT.

The chain recombines TRBV7-2 with TRBJ1-6, with 7 bases matching TRBD1. CDR1 is SGHTA and CDR2 is FQGNSA in the germline V gene. CDR3 size: 14 residues. The trim removed 3 bases at V and 7 bases at J, leaving 3 bases unmatched. The CDR3 spells CASSFLRGNSPLHF. The CDR3 DNA reads TGTGCCAGCAGCTTTCTCAGGGGGAATTCACCCCTCCACTTT. The full variable domain, completed using reference TRBV7-2 and TRBJ1-6, is GAGVSQSPSNKVTEKGKDVELRCDPISGHTALYWYRQSLGQGLEFLIYFQGNSAPDKSGLPSDRFSAERTGGSVSTLTIQRTQQEDSAVYLCASSFLRGNSPLHFGNGTRLTVT.

Concerning this clone itself: Other DNA sequences from this sample encode an identical CDR3 as well. J is TRBJ1-1 and V is TRBV28, with 8 bases that match TRBD1. The CDR3 is made up of 14 amino acids. Germline V gene data show CDR1 as MDHEN and CDR2 as SYDVKM. Trimming at V came to 4 bases and at J to 2 bases, leaving 3 bases not matched to a gene. The CDR3 nucleotides are TGTGCCAGCAGTTCCGGACAGGGAAACACTGAAGCTTTCTTT. Residues: CASSSGQGNTEAFF. The full variable domain, completed using reference TRBV28 and TRBJ1-1, is DVKVTQSSRYLVKRTGEKVFLECVQDMDHENMFWYRQDPGLGLRLIYFSYDVKMKEKGDIPEGYSVSREKKERFSLILESASTNQTSMYLCASSSGQGNTEAFFGQGTRLTVV.

The chain uses TRBV10-1 and TRBJ2-7; TRBD1 agrees at 7 bases. The V and J ends lost 2 bases and 4 bases, in that order; junction bases with no gene match: 2. The CDR3 totals 13 residues. Germline CDR1 is WNHNN and CDR2 is SYGVQD (reference sequence). In nucleotides, the CDR3 is TGCGCCAGCAGTGAGGACAGGGCTTACGAGCAGTACTTC. Translation gives CASSEDRAYEQYF.

This chain links TRBV19 with TRBJ2-2; D is perhaps TRBD1 (5 bases). This CDR3 is built from 16 residues. The V end lost 3 bases, the J end lost 2 bases, and 13 bases lay between the germline ends. CDR1 is LNHDA and CDR2 is SQIVND in the germline V gene (reference sequence). Here the CDR3 DNA reads TGTGCCAGTAGTATTGACGGCAGGGTTAACACCGGGGAGCTGTTTTTT. Translated: CASSIDGRVNTGELFF. The whole variable domain, remainder taken from reference TRBV19 and TRBJ2-2, is DGGITQSPKYLFRKEGQNVTLSCEQNLNHDAMYWYRQDPGQGLRLIYYSQIVNDFQKGDIAEGYSVSREKKESFPLTVTSAQKNPTAFYLCASSIDGRVNTGELFFGEGSRLTVL.

The rearrangement uses TRBV30 and TRBJ2-1, with 11 positions matching TRBD2. CDR1 and CDR2 from the germline V gene are GTSNPN and SVGIG (reference sequence). CDR3 length equals 17 residues. With V trimmed by 0 bases and J by 6 bases, 10 bases remained unmatched. The CDR3 reads CAWSVWLTSGKINEQFF. CDR3 sequence (DNA): TGTGCCTGGAGTGTATGGTTGACTAGCGGGAAGATCAATGAGCAGTTCTTC.

V is TRBV9 and J is TRBJ2-3, with 7 bases aligning to TRBD2. The germline CDR1 and CDR2 sequences are SGDLS and YYNGEE. J gave up 2 bases and V 2 bases, and 2 bases lay outside the gene matches. This CDR3 has 14 amino acids. The CDR3 coding sequence is TGTGCCAGCAGCGTCAGCGGGGCCACAGATACGCAGTATTTT. Amino acid sequence: CASSVSGATDTQYF.

The V gene is TRBV7-8, the J gene TRBJ2-6; D gene unclear. This CDR3 region has 15 residues. Trimming shortened V by 5 bases and J by 3 bases, and 11 bases separated the two germline ends. Germline values: CDR1 SGHVS, CDR2 FQNEAQ. Written as DNA, the CDR3 is TGTGCCAGCAGCCCAACGAAGTTTGGGGCCAACGTCCTGACTTTC. Its protein is CASSPTKFGANVLTF.

This chain uses TRBV11-2 with TRBJ2-5, with 9 bases that match TRBD2. V shed 4 bases and J 7 bases; nucleotides not matched to a gene: 4. Germline V gene data show CDR1 as SGHAT and CDR2 as FQNNGV. The CDR3 has 13 amino acids. CDR3 sequence reads: CASSSSGTSTQYF. DNA of the CDR3: TGTGCCAGCAGCTCTAGCGGGACGTCGACCCAGTACTTC. Variable domain in full (rest from reference TRBV11-2 and TRBJ2-5): EAGVAQSPRYKIIEKRQSVAFWCNPISGHATLYWYQQILGQGPKLLIQFQNNGVVDDSQLPKDRFSAERLKGVDSTLKIQPAKLEDSAVYLCASSSSGTSTQYFGPGTRLLVL.

The chain uses TRBV3-1 (or the pseudogene TRBV3-2) and TRBJ2-3; D is unresolved. V was clipped by 2 bases and J by 5 bases, with 2 bases between them. This CDR3 has 11 residues. Germline lookup yields CDR1 LGHDT and CDR2 YNNKEL (reference sequence). The CDR3 coding sequence is TGTGCCAGCAGCCAACTAGATACGCAGTATTTT. Translated: CASSQLDTQYF.

This chain joins TRBV5-1 and TRBJ2-3; 9 positions agree with TRBD2. CDR3 length: 17 amino acids. The junction had 14 bases not matched to a gene; V was cut back by 4 bases and J by 5 bases. The germline V gene encodes CDR1 SGHRS and CDR2 YFSETQ. The CDR3 here is CASSVANSGGRGDTQYF. The CDR3 DNA sequence: TGCGCCAGCAGCGTAGCGAATAGCGGGGGACGAGGAGATACGCAGTATTTT.

CDR3 DNA sequence: TGCGCCAGCAGCATCGCACCAGGGACAGGATTTCTCTCCTACGAGCAGTACTTC. This encodes CASSIAPGTGFLSYEQYF. The rearrangement joins TRBV5-1 to TRBJ2-7; 8 bases align to TRBD1. This CDR3 has 18 amino acids. Germline V gives CDR1 SGHRS, CDR2 YFSETQ. Trimming took 4 bases from V and 0 from J; bases not matched to a gene: 15. Drawing the rest from reference TRBV5-1 and TRBJ2-7, the complete variable domain is KAGVTQTPRYLIKTRGQQVTLSCSPISGHRSVSWYQQTPGQGLQFLFEYFSETQRNKGNFPGRFSGRQFSNSRSEMNVSTLELGDSALYLCASSIAPGTGFLSYEQYFGPGTRLTVT.

The chain recombines TRBV18 with TRBJ2-3, with D possibly being TRBD2 (5 bases). The V gene lost 1 base and the J gene lost 0 bases, with 11 bases spanning the gap. This CDR3 has 16 residues. The germline gives CDR1 KGHSH, CDR2 LQKENI. CDR3 coding DNA: TGTGCCAGCTCACCACTGGGTAGCGCCAGCACAGATACGCAGTATTTT. Translated: CASSPLGSASTDTQYF.

The chain combines TRBV4-1 with TRBJ2-1, with a weak D call TRBD2 (5 bases). V was trimmed by 3 bases and J by 9 bases, leaving 9 bases between them. Germline CDR1 MGHRA, CDR2 YSYEKL. CDR3 length: 12 amino acids. As DNA, the CDR3 is TGCGCCAGCAGCCACAGCGAGGGTGAGCAGTTCTTC. It encodes CASSHSEGEQFF.

The gene calls are TRBV28 and TRBJ2-4; weak D call: TRBD1 (6 bases). V lost 5 bases to trimming and J lost 0 bases, with 14 bases between them. This CDR3 has 16 residues. The germline CDR1 and CDR2 sequences are MDHEN and SYDVKM. CDR3 bases: TGTGCCAGCAGTCCACAGGGCCGCTTAGCCAAAAACATTCAGTACTTC. Translated, it gives CASSPQGRLAKNIQYF. The variable domain in full, with the rest retrieved from reference TRBV28 and TRBJ2-4, is DVKVTQSSRYLVKRTGEKVFLECVQDMDHENMFWYRQDPGLGLRLIYFSYDVKMKEKGDIPEGYSVSREKKERFSLILESASTNQTSMYLCASSPQGRLAKNIQYFGAGTRLSVL.

The J gene is TRBJ1-6, the V gene TRBV4-3; D is uncertain. Trimming took 1 base from V and 1 from J, leaving 5 bases between them. Germline values: CDR1 LGHNA, CDR2 YSLEER. The CDR3 has 15 residues. CDR3 sequence: CASSQGGSYNSPLHF. Written as DNA, the CDR3 is TGCGCCAGCAGCCAAGGAGGGTCCTATAATTCACCCCTCCACTTT.

This clone was seen just once. The V and J genes are TRBV28 and TRBJ1-1; D might be TRBD1 (6 bases). Trimming stripped 8 bases from V and 1 base from J, with 11 bases between. The CDR3 is 13 residues long. Per the germline V gene, CDR1 is MDHEN and CDR2 is SYDVKM. Written as DNA, the CDR3 is TGTGCCAGCCGCAGGGGAGGGAACACTGAAGCTTTCTTT. Its protein product is CASRRGGNTEAFF.

The rearrangement joins TRBV11-1 to TRBJ2-2; possible D gene TRBD1, 5 bases. This CDR3 spans 13 amino acids. Germline CDR1 reads SGHAT; CDR2 reads FQDESV (reference sequence). Deletions cut 5 bases from V and 5 bases from J, with 9 bases between. CDR3 protein: CASSPRQTGELFF. CDR3 nucleotide sequence: TGTGCCAGCAGCCCTCGACAGACCGGGGAGCTGTTTTTT.

This clone was seen more than once but under ten times. V and J are TRBV19 and TRBJ2-7; 7 nucleotides agree with TRBD1. The CDR3 runs 16 residues. V shed 1 base, J shed 8 bases, and the junction held 14 bases outside the gene matches. Germline V CDR1 and CDR2: LNHDA, SQIVND (reference sequence). Here the CDR3 reads CASSIAAGTDLTQQYF. DNA of the CDR3: TGTGCCAGTAGTATAGCCGCCGGGACAGACCTTACGCAGCAGTACTTC.

The gene calls are TRBV6-2 or TRBV6-3 and TRBJ2-7; possibly TRBD1 or TRBD2 for D (6 bases each). This CDR3 contains 16 residues. The germline CDR1 and CDR2 sequences are MNHEY and SVGEGT. V was cut by 5 bases and J by 3 bases, with 20 bases left in between. DNA of the CDR3: TGTGCCAGCAGTCGAGATTTAGGGGGAGGTATCTACGAGCAGTACTTC. It encodes CASSRDLGGGIYEQYF.

This clone occurred a few times. The chain is built from TRBV9 and TRBJ1-5; D remains unclear. Germline V gives CDR1 SGDLS, CDR2 YYNGEE. With 0 bases removed from V and 0 bases from J, the gap between germline ends came to 7 bases. This CDR3 is built from 15 residues. CDR3 in amino acids: CASSVGGNSNQPQHF. The DNA for the CDR3 is TGTGCCAGCAGCGTAGGAGGGAATAGCAATCAGCCCCAGCATTTT.

The chain combines TRBV30 with TRBJ2-2, with TRBD2 as a possible D gene (6 bases). Trimming left V 0 bases short and J 5 bases short, with 13 bases between. The CDR3 totals 15 residues. CDR1 is GTSNPN, CDR2 SVGIG, per germline (reference sequence). CDR3 coding DNA: TGTGCCTGGAGTGTAGGAGGGGTAAGGACCGGGGAGCTGTTTTTT. Protein sequence: CAWSVGGVRTGELFF.